A single sample is the source of the 22 T cell receptor beta chains below, sequenced in a study of beta chain features in type 1 diabetes. Study-wide results and limits: Across all four CD4+ subsets, people with type 1 diabetes showed modestly shorter TCRB CDR3s.

Sequenced material consisted of expressed TCRB transcripts (all of the isolated RNA was reverse transcribed). This table comes from immunoSEQ multiplex PCR, and its TCRdb copy is limited to in-frame clones, with some not included. The sample holds around 140,000 clones, approximately 10% seen once. No antigen is known for these receptors. Input material: central memory CD4+ T cells from blood. These TCRs come from a man under 40 with type 1 diabetes.

This clone appeared a few times. The V gene is TRBV2, the J gene TRBJ1-4; the D gene is possibly TRBD1 (5 bases). CDR1 is SNHLY, CDR2 FYNNEI, per germline. The V gene lost 9 bases and the J gene lost 3 bases, with 14 bases spanning the gap. CDR3 length: 14 residues. The CDR3 nucleotides read TGTGCCAGTAAACTCAGGGACTCTAATGAAAAACTGTTTTTT. Translated, it gives CASKLRDSNEKLFF.

In its sample, this clone was seen a few times. The chain employs TRBV9 and TRBJ2-2, with D possibly being TRBD2 (6 bases). Germline V lookup: CDR1 SGDLS, CDR2 YYNGEE. The CDR3 is made up of 14 amino acids. V shed 2 bases and J shed 4 bases, with 9 bases lying between them. The CDR3 DNA sequence: TGTGCCAGCAGCGTCTGGGGAGGCACCGGGGAGCTGTTTTTT. Protein: CASSVWGGTGELFF.

This clone was found a few times. V and J are TRBV7-2 and TRBJ2-5; 11 bases map to TRBD2. The CDR3 is 17 residues long. Germline CDR1 is SGHTA and CDR2 is FQGNSA. The V and J ends lost 0 bases and 2 bases, in that order; junction bases with no gene match: 5. This chain's CDR3 is CASSLALSSGGQETQYF. In DNA, the CDR3 is TGTGCCAGCAGCTTAGCGCTGTCTAGCGGGGGGCAAGAGACCCAGTACTTC.

This chain links TRBV7-2 with TRBJ1-5; no clear D gene. The germline CDR1 and CDR2 sequences are SGHTA and FQGNSA. The CDR3 has 15 amino acids. V shed 3 bases and J shed 3 bases, with 12 bases lying between them. As DNA, the CDR3 is TGTGCCAGCAGCTTGGCGTACAGCCCCAATCAGCCCCAGCATTTT. Translated: CASSLAYSPNQPQHF.

This clone was recorded a few times. This chain connects TRBV6-5 to TRBJ2-2; no reliable D call. V dropped 5 bases and J dropped 4 bases, with 11 bases sitting between them. Germline V gene data show CDR1 as MNHEY and CDR2 as SVGAGI. This CDR3 contains 14 residues. The CDR3 DNA follows: TGTGCCAGCAGTCACGAGTACCCCACCGGGGAGCTGTTTTTT. Its protein is CASSHEYPTGELFF.

J is TRBJ1-2 and V is TRBV9, with D perhaps TRBD1 (6 bases). V shed 3 bases and J shed 1 base, with 10 bases lying between them. The CDR3 sequence is 14 residues long. The germline CDR1 and CDR2 sequences are SGDLS and YYNGEE. Written as DNA, the CDR3 is TGTGCCAGCAGCGCTTTCAGGGGTAACTATGGCTACACCTTC. It specifies CASSAFRGNYGYTF.

This clone was seen only a few times. CDR3 residues: CASRATFNSPLHF. The CDR3 DNA reads as TGTGCCAGCAGGGCCACGTTCAACTCACCCCTCCACTTT. The chain combines TRBV6-5 with TRBJ1-6; D uncertain. This CDR3 is built from 13 residues. CDR1 MNHEY and CDR2 SVGAGI come from the germline V gene. The V end was cut by 6 bases, the J end by 10 bases, with 13 bases between.

This chain links TRBV6-1 with TRBJ1-1; D remains unclear. The germline V gene encodes CDR1 MNHNS and CDR2 SASEGT. The CDR3 consists of 13 residues. V was pared by 5 bases and J by 5 bases, with 12 bases between. This CDR3 reads CASSTRGWTEAFF. The CDR3 coding sequence is TGTGCCAGCAGTACCCGGGGATGGACTGAAGCTTTCTTT.

The V gene is TRBV7-3, the J gene TRBJ1-6; TRBD1 is a possible D gene (6 bases). Germline assignment: CDR1 SGHTA and CDR2 FQGTGA. Trimming stripped 6 bases from V and 5 bases from J, with 14 bases between. The CDR3 consists of 15 residues. As DNA, the CDR3 is TGTGCCAGCAGTTCGAGACCAGGGGATAATTCACCCCTCCACTTT. It codes for CASSSRPGDNSPLHF.

The chain is built from TRBV4-3 and TRBJ2-3; 7 bases map to TRBD2. Trimming took 4 bases from V and 0 from J; bases not matched to a gene: 1. The V gene's germline CDR1 is LGHNA and CDR2 YSLEER. The CDR3 length is 14 residues. CDR3 sequence reads: CASSLGGSTDTQYF. The DNA of the CDR3 is TGCGCCAGCAGCCTGGGGGGGAGCACAGATACGCAGTATTTT.

This clone has only a few counts. This CDR3 reads CASSAEEGNYGYTF. In nucleotides, the CDR3 is TGTGCCAGCAGTGCCGAGGAGGGGAACTATGGCTACACCTTC. The V call is TRBV6-4, the J call TRBJ1-2; tentative D call: TRBD1 (5 bases). Looked up from germline, CDR1 is MRHNA and CDR2 is SNTAGT. V was cut by 4 bases and J by 2 bases, with 11 bases left in between. This CDR3 contains 14 residues.

Only a few counts were recorded for this clone. The chain carries TRBV6-5 and TRBJ2-7; D call uncertain. V shed 8 bases and J shed 4 bases, with 15 bases lying between them. Looked up from germline, CDR1 is MNHEY and CDR2 is SVGAGI. This CDR3 has 13 residues. CDR3 in amino acids: CASRKAYLYEQYF. The CDR3 DNA follows: TGTGCCAGCCGAAAAGCTTACTTATACGAGCAGTACTTC.

This clone was counted between two and nine times. The rearrangement uses TRBV5-1 and TRBJ2-1, with TRBD1 matching over 7 bases. Germline CDR1 SGHRS, CDR2 YFSETQ. The CDR3 has 15 residues. Germline trimming cut 2 bases from V and 2 bases from J; bases unmatched to any gene: 4. CDR3 bases: TGCGCCAGCAGCTTAGGGACAGCTGCCTACAATGAGCAGTTCTTC. It codes for CASSLGTAAYNEQFF.

This clone has just a few counts. The V gene is TRBV2, the J gene TRBJ2-3; no clear D gene. There are 12 residues in the CDR3. Germline V gene data show CDR1 as SNHLY and CDR2 as FYNNEI. The ends were cut back, 6 bases at V and 8 bases at J, with 12 bases in the middle. CDR3 sequence reads: CASSNTQSTQYF. In DNA form, the CDR3 reads TGTGCCAGCAGCAATACACAGAGTACGCAGTATTTT. Supplemented by reference TRBV2 and TRBJ2-3, the full variable domain reads EPEVTQTPSHQVTQMGQEVILRCVPISNHLYFYWYRQILGQKVEFLVSFYNNEISEKSEIFDDQFSVERPDGSNFTLKIRSTKLEDSAMYFCASSNTQSTQYFGPGTRLTVL.

The rearrangement joins TRBV28 to TRBJ2-1; TRBD2 is a possible D gene (5 bases). V lost 3 bases and J lost 9, with 9 bases in between. The CDR3 totals 12 residues. Germline V CDR1 and CDR2: MDHEN, SYDVKM. The CDR3 region is CASSLRGIEQFF. CDR3 bases: TGTGCCAGCAGTTTGAGAGGGATTGAGCAGTTCTTC.

This chain links TRBV13 with TRBJ2-3; D uncertain. The CDR3 consists of 13 residues. Trimming took off 3 bases at V and 2 bases at J, with 6 bases between the two ends. Germline V gene lookup returns CDR1 PRHDT and CDR2 FYEKMQ (reference sequence). CDR3: CASSFSPTDTQYF. The CDR3, as DNA: TGTGCCAGCAGCTTTTCTCCCACAGATACGCAGTATTTT. The full variable domain, with the rest looked up from reference TRBV13 and TRBJ2-3, is AAGVIQSPRHLIKEKRETATLKCYPIPRHDTVYWYQQGPGQDPQFLISFYEKMQSDKGSIPDRFSAQQFSDYHSELNMSSLELGDSALYFCASSFSPTDTQYFGPGTRLTVL.

The chain recombines TRBV9 with TRBJ1-6, with D unresolved. The V gene's germline CDR1 is SGDLS and CDR2 YYNGEE. The CDR3 runs to 16 residues. Trimming removed 4 bases from V and 10 bases from J, with 21 bases in between. DNA for the CDR3: TGTGCCAGCAGCTTAGCCGCAGGCCGGTTTCGCTCACCCCTCCACTTT. Translation gives CASSLAAGRFRSPLHF.

The chain links TRBV5-1 to TRBJ2-3; D may be TRBD2 (6 bases). Germline loops: CDR1 SGHRS, CDR2 YFSETQ. The CDR3 extends over 15 amino acids. The V end lost 3 bases, the J end lost 2 bases, and 13 bases lay between the germline ends. In DNA form, the CDR3 reads TGCGCCAGCAGCTCCCCTGGCGGGGCCACAGATACGCAGTATTTT. Protein product: CASSSPGGATDTQYF.

A few counts support this clone. The chain joins TRBV30 to TRBJ2-7; the match to TRBD1 covers 11 bases. J was trimmed by 2 bases and V by 3 bases; bases with no gene match: 6. Germline CDR1 GTSNPN, CDR2 SVGIG (reference sequence). The CDR3 contains 15 residues. The CDR3 coding sequence is TGTGCCTGGAGCCAGCAGGGACAGGGGGCCTACGAGCAGTACTTC. Protein: CAWSQQGQGAYEQYF.

This clone has a handful of counts. This rearrangement joins TRBV9 to TRBJ1-1; 10 bases match TRBD1. The V gene end was trimmed by 5 bases and the J gene end by 1 base; junction bases not matched to a gene: 2. Germline V CDR1 and CDR2: SGDLS, YYNGEE. The CDR3 runs 14 residues. In DNA form, the CDR3 reads TGTGCCAGCAGTCGGACAGGGGGGAACACTGAAGCTTTCTTT. Amino acids: CASSRTGGNTEAFF.

This clone was seen a handful of times. The chain links TRBV9 to TRBJ2-2; D not certain. Germline values: CDR1 SGDLS, CDR2 YYNGEE. CDR3 length equals 14 residues. V lost 2 bases and J 3 bases, leaving 8 bases between the germline ends. CDR3 DNA: TGTGCCAGCAGCGTCTTACTATACACCGGGGAGCTGTTTTTT. Its translation is CASSVLLYTGELFF.

This clone was recorded a few times. The rearrangement uses TRBV9 and TRBJ2-1; 7 nucleotides agree with TRBD2. The length of the CDR3 is 17 residues. With V trimmed by 0 bases and J by 1 base, 7 bases remained unmatched. From germline, CDR1 is SGDLS and CDR2 YYNGEE. Here the CDR3 DNA reads TGTGCCAGCAGCGTAGGCGAAGGCGGGGGTTCCTACAATGAGCAGTTCTTC. This translates into CASSVGEGGGSYNEQFF. Drawing the rest from reference TRBV9 and TRBJ2-1, the complete variable domain is DSGVTQTPKHLITATGQRVTLRCSPRSGDLSVYWYQQSLDQGLQFLIQYYNGEERAKGNILERFSAQQFPDLHSELNLSSLELGDSALYFCASSVGEGGGSYNEQFFGPGTRLTVL.